This T cell receptor (beta chain) was recorded in a study of Tregs in tolerant kidney transplant recipients. Study-level background: Recipient cells were told from donor cells by antibody staining.

With respect to this clone: Antigen unknown.

Profiled with immunoSEQ multiplex PCR; TCRdb holds only in-frame clones, not every one. The table has 35,000 to 50,000 clones, about 95% seen once; the top ten hold around 0.35%. J lost 9 bases, V lost 0 bases, and 12 bases had no gene match. CDR3 size: 16 residues. Germline assignment: CDR1 MNHNY and CDR2 SVGAGI (reference sequence). The TCR was taken from a human donor in good health. Material: Tregs from blood cultured with allogeneic cells. The V call is TRBV6-6, the J call TRBJ2-5; 8 positions agree with TRBD2. CDR3 DNA sequence: TGTGCCAGCAGTTACTCGATTTCCCCTCCGGGAGGGTCCCAGTACTTC. Translated: CASSYSISPPGGSQYF.